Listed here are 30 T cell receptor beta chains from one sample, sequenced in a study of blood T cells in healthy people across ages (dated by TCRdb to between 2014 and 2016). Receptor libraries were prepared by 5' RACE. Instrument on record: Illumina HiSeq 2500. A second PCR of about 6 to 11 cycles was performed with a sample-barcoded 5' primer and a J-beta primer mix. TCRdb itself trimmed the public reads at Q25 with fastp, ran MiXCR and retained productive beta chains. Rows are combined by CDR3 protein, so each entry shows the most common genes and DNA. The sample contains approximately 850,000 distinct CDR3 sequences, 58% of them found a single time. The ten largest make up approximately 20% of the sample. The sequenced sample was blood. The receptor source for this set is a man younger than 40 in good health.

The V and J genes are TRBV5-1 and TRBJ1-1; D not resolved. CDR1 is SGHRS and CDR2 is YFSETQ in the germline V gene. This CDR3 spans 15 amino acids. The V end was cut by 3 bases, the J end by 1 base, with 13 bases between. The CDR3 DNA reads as TGCGCCAGCAGCTGGGAAACAGAAAGGAACACTGAAGCTTTCTTT. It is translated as CASSWETERNTEAFF.

The CDR3 loop is CASSLRIETQYF. CDR3 bases: TGTGCCAGCAGTTTACGGATCGAGACCCAGTACTTC. V and J are TRBV12-3 or TRBV12-4 and TRBJ2-5; D unclear. The CDR3 extends over 12 amino acids. V lost 2 bases and J 5 bases, leaving 6 bases between the germline ends.

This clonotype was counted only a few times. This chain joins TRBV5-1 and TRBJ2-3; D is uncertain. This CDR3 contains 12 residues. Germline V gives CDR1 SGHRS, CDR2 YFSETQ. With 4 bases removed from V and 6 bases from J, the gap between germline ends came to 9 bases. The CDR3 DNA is TGCGCCAGCAGCCTACCGGCGGATACGCAGTATTTT. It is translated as CASSLPADTQYF.

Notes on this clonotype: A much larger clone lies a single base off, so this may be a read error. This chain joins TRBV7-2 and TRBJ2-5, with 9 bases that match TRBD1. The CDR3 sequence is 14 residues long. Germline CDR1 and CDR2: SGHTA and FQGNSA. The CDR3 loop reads CVSSFWTGAETQYF. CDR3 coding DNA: TGTGTCAGCAGCTTCTGGACAGGGGCGGAGACCCAGTACTTC.

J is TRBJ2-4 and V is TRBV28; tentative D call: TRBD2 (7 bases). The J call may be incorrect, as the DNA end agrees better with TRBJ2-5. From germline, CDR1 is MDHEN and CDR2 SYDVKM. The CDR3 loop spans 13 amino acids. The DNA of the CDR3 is TGTGCCACCCGGGGGGCCTCCCAAGAGACCCAGTACTTC. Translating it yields CATRGASQETQYF.

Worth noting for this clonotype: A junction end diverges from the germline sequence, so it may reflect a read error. In nucleotides, the CDR3 is TGTGCCAGCAGTTCCACTCGAGGGAGGGCCAGGGCCAAAAACATTCGGTACTTC. Translation gives CASSSTRGRARAKNIRYF. The chain carries TRBV12-3 or TRBV12-4 and TRBJ2-4; 7 nucleotides agree with TRBD2. This CDR3 contains 18 residues.

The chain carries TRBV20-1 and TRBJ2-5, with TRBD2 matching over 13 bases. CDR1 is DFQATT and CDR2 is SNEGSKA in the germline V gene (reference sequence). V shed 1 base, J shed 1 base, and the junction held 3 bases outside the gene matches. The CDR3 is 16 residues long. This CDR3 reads CSARATSGGIQETQYF. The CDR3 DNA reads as TGCAGTGCTAGAGCGACTAGCGGGGGGATCCAAGAGACCCAGTACTTC.

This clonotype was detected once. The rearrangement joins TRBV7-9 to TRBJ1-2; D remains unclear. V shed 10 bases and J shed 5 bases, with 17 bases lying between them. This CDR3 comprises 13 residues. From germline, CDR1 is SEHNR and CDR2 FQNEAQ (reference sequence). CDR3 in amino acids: CATTQETDYGYTF. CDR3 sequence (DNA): TGTGCCACCACGCAGGAGACTGATTATGGCTACACCTTC.

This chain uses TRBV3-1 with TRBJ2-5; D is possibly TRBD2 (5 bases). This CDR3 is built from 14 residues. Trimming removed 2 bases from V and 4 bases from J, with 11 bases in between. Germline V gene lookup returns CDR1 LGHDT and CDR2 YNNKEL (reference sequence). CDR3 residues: CASSQQASGETQYF. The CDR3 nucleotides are TGTGCCAGCAGCCAACAGGCCAGCGGAGAGACCCAGTACTTC.

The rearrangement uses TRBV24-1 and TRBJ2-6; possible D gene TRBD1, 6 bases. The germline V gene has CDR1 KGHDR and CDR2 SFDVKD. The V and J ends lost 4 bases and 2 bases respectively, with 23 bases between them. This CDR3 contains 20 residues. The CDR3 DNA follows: TGTGCCACCAGTGAAACCGGGACCAGAGACAGGTTACCTGGGGCCAACGTCCTGACTTTC. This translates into CATSETGTRDRLPGANVLTF.

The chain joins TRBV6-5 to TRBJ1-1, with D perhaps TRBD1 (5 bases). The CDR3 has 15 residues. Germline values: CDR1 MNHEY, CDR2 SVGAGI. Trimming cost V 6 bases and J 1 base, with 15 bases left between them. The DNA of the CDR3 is TGTGCCAGCAGGACAACTACAGGACGGAACACTGAAGCTTTCTTT. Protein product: CASRTTTGRNTEAFF.

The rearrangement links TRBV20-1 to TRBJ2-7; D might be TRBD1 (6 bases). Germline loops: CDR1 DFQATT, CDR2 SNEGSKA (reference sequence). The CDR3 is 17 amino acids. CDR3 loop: CRIEPLGGESSYNEQYF. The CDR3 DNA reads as TGCAGAATAGAACCGTTAGGGGGAGAGAGCTCCTACAATGAGCAGTACTTC.

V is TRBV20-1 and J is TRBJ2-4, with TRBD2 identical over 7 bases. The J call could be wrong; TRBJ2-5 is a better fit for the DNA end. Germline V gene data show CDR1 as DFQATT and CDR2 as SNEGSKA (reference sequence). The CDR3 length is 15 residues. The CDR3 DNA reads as TGCAGTGCTCCCCAGCGGGGCTCGGGGGGAGAGACCCAGTACTTC. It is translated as CSAPQRGSGGETQYF.

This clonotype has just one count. In DNA form, the CDR3 reads TGTGCCAGCAGACGTGAACCCCAAGAGACCCAGTACTTC. This sequence encodes CASRREPQETQYF. This sequence joins TRBV3-1 and TRBJ2-5; D unclear. Germline loops: CDR1 LGHDT, CDR2 YNNKEL (reference sequence). This CDR3 spans 13 amino acids. Trimming took 6 bases from V and 1 from J, leaving 9 bases between them.

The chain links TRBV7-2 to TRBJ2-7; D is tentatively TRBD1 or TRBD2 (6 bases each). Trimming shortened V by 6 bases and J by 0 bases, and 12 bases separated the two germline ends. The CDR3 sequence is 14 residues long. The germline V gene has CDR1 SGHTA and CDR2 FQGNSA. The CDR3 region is CASREGGSSYEQYF. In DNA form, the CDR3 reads TGTGCCAGCAGAGAGGGGGGTTCCTCCTACGAGCAGTACTTC.

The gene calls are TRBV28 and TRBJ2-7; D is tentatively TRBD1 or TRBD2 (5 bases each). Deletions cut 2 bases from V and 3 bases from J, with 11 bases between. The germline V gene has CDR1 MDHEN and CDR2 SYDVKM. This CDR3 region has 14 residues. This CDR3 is CASSLRDRNYEQYF. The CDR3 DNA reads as TGTGCCAGCAGTTTACGGGACCGTAACTACGAGCAGTACTTC.

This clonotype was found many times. CDR3 nucleotide sequence: TGCAGTGCTCGGGACGGAGCTGGCCACAATGAGCAGTTCTTC. It yields the protein CSARDGAGHNEQFF. This chain connects TRBV20-1 to TRBJ2-1; D tentatively reads TRBD1 or TRBD2 (5 bases each). The CDR3 has 14 amino acids. CDR1 is DFQATT and CDR2 is SNEGSKA in the germline V gene (reference sequence). Trimming stripped 5 bases from V and 5 bases from J, with 16 bases between.

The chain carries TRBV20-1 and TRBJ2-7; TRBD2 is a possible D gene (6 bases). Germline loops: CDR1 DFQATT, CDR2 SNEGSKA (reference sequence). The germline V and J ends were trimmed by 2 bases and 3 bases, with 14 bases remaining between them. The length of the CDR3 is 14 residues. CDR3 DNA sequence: TGCAGTGCTAGACATGCCCTCGGGGGCTACGAGCAGTACTTC. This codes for CSARHALGGYEQYF.

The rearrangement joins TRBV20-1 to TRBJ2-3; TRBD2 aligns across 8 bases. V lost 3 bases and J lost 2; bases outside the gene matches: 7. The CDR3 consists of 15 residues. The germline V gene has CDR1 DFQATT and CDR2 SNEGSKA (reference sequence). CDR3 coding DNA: TGCAGTGCTAGCGGTAGCGGGACTCACACAGATACGCAGTATTTT. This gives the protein CSASGSGTHTDTQYF.

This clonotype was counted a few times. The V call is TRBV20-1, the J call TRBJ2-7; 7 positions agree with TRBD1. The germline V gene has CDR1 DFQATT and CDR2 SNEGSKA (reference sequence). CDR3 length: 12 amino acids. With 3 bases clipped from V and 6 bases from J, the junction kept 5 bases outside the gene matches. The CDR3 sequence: CSARPTGSEQYF. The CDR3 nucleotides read TGCAGTGCTAGGCCGACAGGGAGCGAGCAGTACTTC.

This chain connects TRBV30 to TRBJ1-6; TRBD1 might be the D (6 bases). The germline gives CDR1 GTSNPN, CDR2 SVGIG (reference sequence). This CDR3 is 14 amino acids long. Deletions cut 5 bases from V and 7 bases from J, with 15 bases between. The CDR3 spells CAWQDRSRNSPLHF. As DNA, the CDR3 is TGTGCCTGGCAAGACAGGTCAAGAAATTCACCCCTCCACTTT. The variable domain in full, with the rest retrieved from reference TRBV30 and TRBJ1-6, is SQTIHQWPATLVQPVGSPLSLECTVEGTSNPNLYWYRQAAGRGLQLLFYSVGIGQISSEVPQNLSASRPQDRQFILSSKKLLLSDSGFYLCAWQDRSRNSPLHFGNGTRLTVT.

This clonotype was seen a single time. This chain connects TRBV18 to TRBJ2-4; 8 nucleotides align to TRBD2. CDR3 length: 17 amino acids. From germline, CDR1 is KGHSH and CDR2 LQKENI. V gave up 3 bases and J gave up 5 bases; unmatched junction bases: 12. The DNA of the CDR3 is TGTGCCAGCTCACCGCCCCTACTAAGCGGGGGTCAAAACATTCAGTACTTC. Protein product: CASSPPLLSGGQNIQYF. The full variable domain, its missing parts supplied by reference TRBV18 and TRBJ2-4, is NAGVMQNPRHLVRRRGQEARLRCSPMKGHSHVYWYRQLPEEGLKFMVYLQKENIIDESGMPKERFSAEFPKEGPSILRIQQVVRGDSAAYFCASSPPLLSGGQNIQYFGAGTRLSVL.

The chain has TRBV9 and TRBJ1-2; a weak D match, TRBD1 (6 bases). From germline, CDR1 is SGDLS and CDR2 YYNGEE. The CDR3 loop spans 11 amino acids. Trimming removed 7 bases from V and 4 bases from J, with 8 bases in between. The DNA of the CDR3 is TGTGCCAGCCAAGGGGGCTATGGCTACACCTTC. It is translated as CASQGGYGYTF.

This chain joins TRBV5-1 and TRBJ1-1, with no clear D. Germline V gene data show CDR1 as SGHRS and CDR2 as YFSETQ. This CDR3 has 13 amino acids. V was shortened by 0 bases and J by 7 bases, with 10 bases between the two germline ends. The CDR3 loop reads CASSLDRAGEAFF. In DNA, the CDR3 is TGCGCCAGCAGCTTGGACCGGGCAGGTGAAGCTTTCTTT.

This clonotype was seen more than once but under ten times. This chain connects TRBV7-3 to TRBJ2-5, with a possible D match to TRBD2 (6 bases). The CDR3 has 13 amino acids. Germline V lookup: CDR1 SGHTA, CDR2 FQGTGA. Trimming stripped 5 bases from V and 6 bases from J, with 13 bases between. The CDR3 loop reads CASSTGGSQTQYF. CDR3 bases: TGTGCCAGCAGCACCGGGGGAAGTCAGACCCAGTACTTC.

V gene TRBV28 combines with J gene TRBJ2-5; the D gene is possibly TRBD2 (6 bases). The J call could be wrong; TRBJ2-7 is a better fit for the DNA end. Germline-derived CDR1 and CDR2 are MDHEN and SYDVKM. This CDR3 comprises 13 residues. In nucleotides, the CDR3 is TGTGCCAGCAGTGACCTGGGGGGCTACGAGCAGTACTTC. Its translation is CASSDLGGYEQYF.

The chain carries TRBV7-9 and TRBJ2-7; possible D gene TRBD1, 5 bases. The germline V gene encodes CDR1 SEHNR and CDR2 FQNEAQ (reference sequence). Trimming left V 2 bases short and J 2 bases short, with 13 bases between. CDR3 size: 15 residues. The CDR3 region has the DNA TGTGCCAGCAGCTTAATGGGCCTCAGGGCCTACGAGCAGTACTTC. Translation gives CASSLMGLRAYEQYF.

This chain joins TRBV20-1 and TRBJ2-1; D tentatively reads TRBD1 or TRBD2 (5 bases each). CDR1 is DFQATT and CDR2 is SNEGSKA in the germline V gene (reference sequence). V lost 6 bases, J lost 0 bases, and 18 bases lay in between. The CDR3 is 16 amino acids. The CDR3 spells CSANDRDPRSYNEQFF. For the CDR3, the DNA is TGCAGTGCCAATGACCGGGACCCTCGCTCCTACAATGAGCAGTTCTTC.

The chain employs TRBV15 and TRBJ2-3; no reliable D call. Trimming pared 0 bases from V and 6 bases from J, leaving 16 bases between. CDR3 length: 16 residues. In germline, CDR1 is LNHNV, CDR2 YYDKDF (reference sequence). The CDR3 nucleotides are TGTGCCACCAGCAGAGATAAAAGCACTAAAGGGGATACGCAGTATTTT. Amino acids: CATSRDKSTKGDTQYF.

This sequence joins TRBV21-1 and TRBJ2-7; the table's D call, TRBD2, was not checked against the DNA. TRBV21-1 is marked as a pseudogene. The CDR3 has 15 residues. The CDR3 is CASSDKGPGPYEQYF. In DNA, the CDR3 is TGTGCCAGCAGCGACAAAGGGCCAGGGCCCTACGAGCAGTACTTC.